This T cell receptor (beta chain) was captured by sequencing in a study of persistence of HIV-infected CD4 T cells. V was pared by 0 bases and J by 10 bases, with 10 bases between. Germline V CDR1 and CDR2: GTSNPN, SVGIG (reference sequence). The CDR3 totals 13 residues. This clone showed up just once. The antigen is unknown. Lysates of CMV-infected fibroblasts at about 10 ug/mL stimulated these cells. Sorted nonresponding memory CD4+ T cells were CD40L-negative, CD69-negative, CD45RO-high. This was the immunoSEQ version 4 assay in survey mode. TCRdb's copy holds only in-frame clones and misses some; the assay was immunoSEQ multiplex PCR. There are about 50,000 clones in the sample; about 81% occur only once, and around 3% lies in the top ten.

This clonotype originated in an adult man with HIV who was CMV-seropositive. The specimen was CD4+ T cells sorted from PBMCs after 18-hour stimulation, collected from a patient who received antiretroviral therapy. The chain links TRBV30 to TRBJ1-6; D remains ambiguous. The CDR3 here is CAWSVRGYSPLHF. The CDR3 nucleotides are TGTGCCTGGAGTGTACGAGGGTACTCACCCCTCCACTTT.